The rows below give T cell receptor beta chains drawn from one sample of a study of T cells in Graves' hyperthyroidism and ophthalmopathy. TCRdb called the multiplex PCR reads again in MiXCR, with one record for every CDR3 protein. Among approximately 420,000 distinct CDR3 sequences listed, about 15% were seen once. The specimen sequenced was blood. The receptors were sampled from a woman under 40 with Graves' hyperthyroidism. Both conserved end residues are part of each CDR3. The D gene is left open where the match is weak. Some rows have no size entry. The others give once, few or many, or a class for an expanded clone.

D gene: NA
J gene: TRBJ1-5
clone size: many
V gene: TRBV3-1
CDR3 protein: CASSQEQRNQPQHF
CDR3 DNA: TGTGCCAGCAGCCAAGAGCAGCGCAATCAGCCCCAGCATTTT

D gene: NA
J gene: TRBJ1-3
clone size: few
V gene: TRBV3-1
CDR3 protein: CASSPGDTIYF
CDR3 DNA: TGTGCCAGCAGCCCGGGTGACACCATATATTTT

D gene: TRBD2
J gene: TRBJ2-7
clone size: NA
V gene: TRBV2
CDR3 protein: CASRSGRTYEQYF
CDR3 DNA: TGTGCCAGCCGAAGCGGGAGGACCTACGAGCAGTACTTC

D gene: NA
J gene: TRBJ1-5
clone size: few
V gene: TRBV20-1
CDR3 protein: CSARGRGQPQHF
CDR3 DNA: TGCAGTGCTAGAGGGAGGGGACAGCCCCAGCATTTT

D gene: TRBD1
J gene: TRBJ1-1
clone size: NA
V gene: TRBV12-3/TRBV12-4
CDR3 protein: CASSNTGTVFEAFF
CDR3 DNA: TGTGCCAGCAGTAATACCGGGACAGTCTTTGAAGCTTTCTTT

D gene: NA
J gene: TRBJ2-4
clone size: NA
V gene: TRBV15
CDR3 protein: CATSKERSLAKNIQYF
CDR3 DNA: TGTGCCACCAGCAAAGAGCGGAGCCTAGCCAAAAACATTCAGTACTTC

D gene: NA
J gene: TRBJ2-7
clone size: many
V gene: TRBV6-2/TRBV6-3
CDR3 protein: CASSRRDEQYF
CDR3 DNA: TGTGCCAGCAGCAGGCGGGACGAGCAGTACTTC

D gene: TRBD1
J gene: TRBJ2-5
clone size: many
V gene: TRBV30
CDR3 protein: CAWSVRDSRETQYF
CDR3 DNA: TGTGCCTGGAGTGTAAGGGACAGTCGGGAGACCCAGTACTTC

D gene: NA
J gene: TRBJ2-7
clone size: many
V gene: TRBV29-1
CDR3 protein: CSVEAREYEQYF
CDR3 DNA: TGCAGCGTTGAAGCCAGGGAATACGAGCAGTACTTC

D gene: TRBD1
J gene: TRBJ2-7
clone size: many
V gene: TRBV6-1
CDR3 protein: CASESGTGTYEQYF
CDR3 DNA: TGTGCCAGCGAATCCGGGACAGGGACCTACGAGCAGTACTTC

D gene: TRBD2
J gene: TRBJ2-3
clone size: many
V gene: TRBV18
CDR3 protein: CASSPPSGRADTQYF
CDR3 DNA: TGTGCCAGCTCACCACCTAGCGGGAGAGCAGATACGCAGTATTTT

D gene: NA
J gene: TRBJ1-1
clone size: few
V gene: TRBV20-1
CDR3 protein: CSARDPRRNTEAFF
CDR3 DNA: TGCAGTGCTAGGGATCCGAGGAGGAACACTGAAGCTTTCTTT

D gene: NA
J gene: TRBJ1-1
clone size: NA
V gene: TRBV24-1
CDR3 protein: CATSSGRSEAFF
CDR3 DNA: TGTGCCACCAGTTCAGGAAGAAGTGAAGCTTTCTTT

D gene: TRBD2
J gene: TRBJ2-1
clone size: many
V gene: TRBV30
CDR3 protein: CAWSVTSGSYNEQFF
CDR3 DNA: TGTGCCTGGAGTGTAACTAGCGGCTCCTACAATGAGCAGTTCTTC

D gene: TRBD2
J gene: TRBJ2-1
clone size: few
V gene: TRBV3-1
CDR3 protein: CASSQGLASNEQFF
CDR3 DNA: TGTGCCAGCAGCCAGGGACTAGCGTCTAATGAGCAGTTCTTC

D gene: TRBD1
J gene: TRBJ2-7
clone size: many
V gene: TRBV11-1
CDR3 protein: CASSPTGGYDEQYF
CDR3 DNA: TGTGCCAGCAGCCCCACAGGGGGCTACGACGAGCAGTACTTC

D gene: NA
J gene: TRBJ2-4
clone size: NA
V gene: TRBV6-5
CDR3 protein: CASSLGGQDIQYF
CDR3 DNA: TGTGCCAGCAGTTTAGGGGGTCAAGATATTCAGTACTTC

D gene: NA
J gene: TRBJ1-6
clone size: NA
V gene: TRBV5-1
CDR3 protein: CASSLGGGGSPLHF
CDR3 DNA: TGCGCCAGCAGCTTGGGGGGAGGCGGTTCACCCCTCCACTTT

D gene: TRBD1
J gene: TRBJ1-5
clone size: few
V gene: TRBV15
CDR3 protein: CATSRGGQGVQPQHF
CDR3 DNA: TGTGCCACCAGCAGGGGGGGACAGGGAGTTCAGCCCCAGCATTTT

D gene: NA
J gene: TRBJ1-5
clone size: few
V gene: TRBV15
CDR3 protein: CATSRANQPQHF
CDR3 DNA: TGTGCCACCAGCAGAGCCAATCAGCCCCAGCATTTT

D gene: NA
J gene: TRBJ1-2
clone size: many
V gene: TRBV12-3/TRBV12-4
CDR3 protein: CASSGMNYGYTF
CDR3 DNA: TGTGCCAGCAGTGGTATGAACTATGGCTACACCTTC

D gene: TRBD2
J gene: TRBJ2-5
clone size: once
V gene: TRBV12-3/TRBV12-4
CDR3 protein: CASSALGTSGSKTQYF
CDR3 DNA: TGTGCCAGCAGTGCCCTAGGGACTAGCGGGAGCAAGACCCAGTACTTC

D gene: NA
J gene: TRBJ2-1
clone size: NA
V gene: TRBV5-1
CDR3 protein: CASSPGLINEQFF
CDR3 DNA: TGCGCCAGCAGCCCCGGACTTATCAATGAGCAGTTCTTC

D gene: NA
J gene: TRBJ2-3
clone size: many
V gene: TRBV20-1
CDR3 protein: CSAIGILPSTDTQYF
CDR3 DNA: TGCAGTGCCATCGGGATACTACCTAGCACAGATACGCAGTATTTT

D gene: TRBD1
J gene: TRBJ2-6
clone size: few
V gene: TRBV19
CDR3 protein: CLTGQRGSPSSGANVLTF
CDR3 DNA: TGCTTGACAGGGCAAAGGGGCTCTCCGAGCTCTGGGGCCAACGTCCTGACTTTC

D gene: NA
J gene: TRBJ2-3
clone size: few
V gene: TRBV5-1
CDR3 protein: CASSLGGATDTQYF
CDR3 DNA: TGCGCCAGCAGCTTGGGGGGGGCCACAGATACGCAGTATTTT

D gene: TRBD2
J gene: TRBJ2-6
clone size: many
V gene: TRBV12-3/TRBV12-4
CDR3 protein: CASSLRLAGTSGANVLTF
CDR3 DNA: TGTGCCAGCAGTTTGAGACTAGCGGGAACCTCTGGGGCCAACGTCCTGACTTTC

D gene: NA
J gene: TRBJ1-1
clone size: many
V gene: TRBV7-9
CDR3 protein: CASTFDFGPNTEAFF
CDR3 DNA: TGTGCCAGCACCTTTGACTTCGGACCGAACACTGAAGCTTTCTTT

D gene: NA
J gene: TRBJ1-5
clone size: few
V gene: TRBV3-1
CDR3 protein: CASSQDRGRQNNQPQHF
CDR3 DNA: TGTGCCAGCAGCCAAGATCGTGGGCGGCAGAACAATCAGCCCCAGCATTTT

D gene: TRBD1
J gene: TRBJ2-2
clone size: many
V gene: TRBV3-1
CDR3 protein: CASSQDRGLRKNGELFF
CDR3 DNA: TGTGCCAGCAGCCAGGACAGGGGGCTGAGGAAAAACGGGGAGCTGTTTTTT

D gene: NA
J gene: TRBJ1-2
clone size: NA
V gene: TRBV28
CDR3 protein: CASSPGTVANYGYTF
CDR3 DNA: TGTGCCAGCAGTCCGGGGACGGTTGCTAACTATGGCTACACCTTC

D gene: TRBD2
J gene: TRBJ2-3
clone size: many
V gene: TRBV7-8
CDR3 protein: CASSPGLAGVGDTQYF
CDR3 DNA: TGTGCCAGCAGCCCCGGACTAGCGGGAGTCGGTGATACGCAGTATTTT

D gene: NA
J gene: TRBJ2-7
clone size: few
V gene: TRBV5-1
CDR3 protein: CASSLASRSYEQYF
CDR3 DNA: TGCGCCAGCAGCTTGGCTAGCCGCTCCTACGAGCAGTACTTC

D gene: NA
J gene: TRBJ1-1
clone size: NA
V gene: TRBV20-1
CDR3 protein: CSARSGVNTEAFF
CDR3 DNA: TGCAGTGCCAGGTCGGGTGTGAACACTGAAGCTTTCTTT

D gene: NA
J gene: TRBJ1-1
clone size: many
V gene: TRBV27
CDR3 protein: CASSLRGRGGEAFF
CDR3 DNA: TGTGCCAGCAGTTTAAGGGGGAGGGGAGGTGAAGCTTTCTTT

D gene: NA
J gene: TRBJ2-1
clone size: many
V gene: TRBV28
CDR3 protein: CASSLMGADNEQFF
CDR3 DNA: TGTGCCAGCAGTTTGATGGGGGCAGACAATGAGCAGTTCTTC

D gene: TRBD2
J gene: TRBJ2-3
clone size: few
V gene: TRBV19
CDR3 protein: CASSWTGTSGSDTQYF
CDR3 DNA: TGTGCCAGTAGTTGGACCGGGACTAGCGGTTCAGATACGCAGTATTTT

D gene: NA
J gene: TRBJ2-1
clone size: many
V gene: TRBV20-1
CDR3 protein: CSAYIRDYNEQFF
CDR3 DNA: TGCAGTGCTTATATCCGGGACTACAATGAGCAGTTCTTC

D gene: NA
J gene: TRBJ2-1
clone size: NA
V gene: TRBV16
CDR3 protein: CASSPSRGPYNEQFF
CDR3 DNA: TGTGCCAGCAGCCCTTCAAGGGGCCCCTACAATGAGCAGTTCTTC

D gene: TRBD2
J gene: TRBJ2-3
clone size: many
V gene: TRBV28
CDR3 protein: CASSFLAGVVTQYF
CDR3 DNA: TGTGCCAGCAGTTTTCTAGCGGGAGTTGTTACGCAGTATTTT